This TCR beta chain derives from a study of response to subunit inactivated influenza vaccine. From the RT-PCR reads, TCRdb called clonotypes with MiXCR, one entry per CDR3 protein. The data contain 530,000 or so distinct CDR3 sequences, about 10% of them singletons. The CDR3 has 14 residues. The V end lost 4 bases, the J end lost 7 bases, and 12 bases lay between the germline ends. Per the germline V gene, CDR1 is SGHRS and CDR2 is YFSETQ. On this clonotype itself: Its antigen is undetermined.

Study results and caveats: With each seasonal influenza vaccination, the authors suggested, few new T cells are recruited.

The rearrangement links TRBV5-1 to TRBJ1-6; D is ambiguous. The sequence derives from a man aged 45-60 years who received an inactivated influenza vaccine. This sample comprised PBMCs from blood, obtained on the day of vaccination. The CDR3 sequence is CASSPGRANSPLHF. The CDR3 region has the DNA TGCGCCAGCAGCCCTGGGAGAGCCAATTCACCCCTCCACTTT.